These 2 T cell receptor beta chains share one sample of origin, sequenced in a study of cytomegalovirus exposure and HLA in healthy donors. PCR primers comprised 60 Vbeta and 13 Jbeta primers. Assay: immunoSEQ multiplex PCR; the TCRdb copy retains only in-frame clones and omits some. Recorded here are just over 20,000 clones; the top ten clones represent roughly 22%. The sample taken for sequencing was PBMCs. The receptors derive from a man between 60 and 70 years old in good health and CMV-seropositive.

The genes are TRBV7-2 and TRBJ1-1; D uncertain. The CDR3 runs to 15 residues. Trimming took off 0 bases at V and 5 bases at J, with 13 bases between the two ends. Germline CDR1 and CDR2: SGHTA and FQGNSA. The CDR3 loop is CASSLARPRGTEAFF. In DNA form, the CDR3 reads TGTGCCAGCAGCTTAGCTAGGCCTCGCGGGACTGAAGCTTTCTTT.

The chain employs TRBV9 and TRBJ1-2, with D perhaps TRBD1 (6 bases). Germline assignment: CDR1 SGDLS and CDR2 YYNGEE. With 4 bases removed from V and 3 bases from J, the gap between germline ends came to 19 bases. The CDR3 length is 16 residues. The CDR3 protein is CASSLRLGGPDYGYTF. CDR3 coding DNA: TGTGCCAGCAGCCTCCGGTTAGGGGGTCCCGACTATGGCTACACCTTC.